This record covers a single T cell receptor (beta chain). Its antigen is unknown. Qualities for individual bases were not recorded, and no much larger clone is one base off. Each collaborating institution followed its own protocols to collect whole blood in K2EDTA tubes. Collaborator samples were shipped for TCRbeta analysis as frozen whole blood, isolated PBMCs, or DNA extracted from either sample type. TCRbeta CDR3 regions were amplified from genomic DNA by means of the immunoSEQ Assay, a bias-controlled multiplex PCR. As for the authors' bioinformatics: The number of nucleated cells in each sample was estimated from the amplification of reference gene primers within the assay. To quantify the absolute abundance of each unique TCRbeta CDR3 rearrangement, sequence reads were collapsed and filtered. For each sample, productive Simpson clonality was calculated as the square root of Simpson's diversity index over productive rearrangements. In its TCRdb copy, this immuneACCESS table keeps in-frame sequences only and misses some clones. Where compared with another copy, unresolved V genes explain less than half of these, and the others have no known cause. V, J and clone size were drawn from that table, and D and trimming were deduced from the DNA. The sample table records 130,000 to 150,000 clones; around 80% of these occur just once. In total, the top ten clones hold approximately 10% of the sample.

The record originates from a study of blood T cell repertoires in COVID-19 (dated by TCRdb to about 2020). Study-level background: Collaborator samples came from the United States, Italy and Spain and covered acute and convalescent phases of COVID-19. The material from the prospective study consisted of cDNA or gDNA derived from T cells, B-cell-depleted T cells, or PBMCs. Subjects who had been exposed to COVID-19, were actively infected with it, or had recovered from it provided the deeply sampled blood TCRbeta repertoires that made up the dataset. The repertoires were made available in a free public database intended to serve as a resource for research on the immune response to SARS-CoV-2. Samples were obtained from the ongoing ImmuneRACE study (first 160 participants) and from 1,254 subjects provided by 6 global collaborators. The sample metadata nearly always contained a de-identified subject ID, COVID-19 status, age in years and sex. Where HLA class I and class II types were available, the types were taken from metadata supplied by the sample provider, not from assay-based typing. On the study overall, not on this receptor specifically: The quantity of clinical and demographic metadata differed by source and by participant and was supplied without curation.

CDR1 is given as LGHDT and CDR2 as YNNKEL, both from the germline V gene (reference sequence). Trimming costs V 4 bases and J 4 bases, and their ends lie 8 bases apart. The CDR3, cysteine through phenylalanine, is 12 amino acids long. This entry keeps only the CDR3 DNA: 36 bases, framed from base 1. The specimen sequenced was peripheral blood. The sequence links TRBV3-1 (or the pseudogene TRBV3-2) to TRBJ2-7; the D gene remains uncertain. The receptor was derived from a man aged 55 to 69 with active or convalescent COVID-19. The CDR3 region: CASSRVVYEQYF. The DNA reads as follows: TGTGCCAGCAGCCGCGTGGTGTACGAGCAGTACTTC.